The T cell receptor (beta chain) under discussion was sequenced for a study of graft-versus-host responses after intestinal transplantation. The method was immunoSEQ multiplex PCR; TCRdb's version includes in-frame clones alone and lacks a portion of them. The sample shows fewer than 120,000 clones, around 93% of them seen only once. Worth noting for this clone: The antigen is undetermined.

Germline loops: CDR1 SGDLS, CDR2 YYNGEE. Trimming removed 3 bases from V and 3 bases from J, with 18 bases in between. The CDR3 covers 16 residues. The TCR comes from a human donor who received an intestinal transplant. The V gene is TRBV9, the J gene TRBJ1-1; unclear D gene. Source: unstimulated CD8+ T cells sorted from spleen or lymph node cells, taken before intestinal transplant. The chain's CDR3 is CASSAAPLSMDTEAFF. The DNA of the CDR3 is TGTGCCAGCAGCGCAGCCCCTCTATCTATGGACACTGAAGCTTTCTTT. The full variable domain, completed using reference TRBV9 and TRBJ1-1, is DSGVTQTPKHLITATGQRVTLRCSPRSGDLSVYWYQQSLDQGLQFLIQYYNGEERAKGNILERFSAQQFPDLHSELNLSSLELGDSALYFCASSAAPLSMDTEAFFGQGTRLTVV.